One and the same sample provided the 13 T cell receptor beta chains below, sequenced in a study of T cells in Graves' hyperthyroidism and ophthalmopathy. There were TCR beta CDR3 regions amplified from RNA transcripts. First-round RT-PCR with HTBI primers amplified the TCR CDR3 region. TCRdb called the multiplex PCR reads again in MiXCR, with one record for every CDR3 protein. In the table there are under 600,000 distinct CDR3 sequences, 16% of which are singletons. Sequenced input: blood. The receptors shown here come from a woman in her thirties or forties with Graves' ophthalmopathy.

Only a few counts were recorded for this clonotype. The CDR3 loop reads CATSPHGTEAFF. The DNA of the CDR3 is TGTGCCACCAGCCCCCATGGCACTGAAGCTTTCTTT. The chain couples TRBV15 to TRBJ1-1, with D unclear. This CDR3 contains 12 residues. Germline loops: CDR1 LNHNV, CDR2 YYDKDF (reference sequence). The ends were cut back, 5 bases at V and 4 bases at J, with 8 bases in the middle.

The genes are TRBV5-1 and TRBJ1-6; D is ambiguous. The CDR3 contains 14 residues. Deletions cut 1 base from V and 9 bases from J, with 11 bases between. The germline V gene encodes CDR1 SGHRS and CDR2 YFSETQ. The chain's CDR3 is CASSLIGWSSPLHF. CDR3 nucleotides: TGCGCCAGCAGCTTGATTGGGTGGTCTTCACCCCTCCACTTT.

In this sample, this clonotype turned up many times. V is TRBV5-1 and J is TRBJ1-2; D is perhaps TRBD1 (5 bases). Trimming removed 0 bases at V and 8 bases at J, with 17 bases between. CDR3 length: 15 residues. Germline V gene data show CDR1 as SGHRS and CDR2 as YFSETQ. This CDR3 reads CASSLGQPFSKGYTF. As DNA, the CDR3 is TGCGCCAGCAGCTTGGGACAGCCCTTCTCGAAAGGCTACACCTTC. Filled out from reference TRBV5-1 and TRBJ1-2, the complete variable domain reads KAGVTQTPRYLIKTRGQQVTLSCSPISGHRSVSWYQQTPGQGLQFLFEYFSETQRNKGNFPGRFSGRQFSNSRSEMNVSTLELGDSALYLCASSLGQPFSKGYTFGSGTRLTVV.

Many counts were recorded for this clonotype. This chain joins TRBV20-1 and TRBJ1-4; 9 bases map to TRBD1. There are 13 residues in the CDR3. Trimming took 5 bases from V and 7 from J; bases not matched to a gene: 5. Germline V gives CDR1 DFQATT, CDR2 SNEGSKA (reference sequence). CDR3 protein: CSASGQGLEKLFF. In DNA, the CDR3 is TGCAGTGCTTCGGGACAGGGACTTGAAAAACTGTTTTTT.

This clonotype has at least ten counts. The chain couples TRBV11-1 to TRBJ2-1; TRBD2 is a possible D gene (5 bases). CDR1 and CDR2 (germline): SGHAT, FQDESV (reference sequence). CDR3 length equals 14 residues. The V gene lost 2 bases and the J gene lost 1 base, with 6 bases spanning the gap. The CDR3 nucleotides read TGTGCCAGCAGCTTACGGGATTCCTACAATGAGCAGTTCTTC. It specifies CASSLRDSYNEQFF.

This clonotype was observed a few times. This sequence joins TRBV6-1 and TRBJ1-1; D may be TRBD1 (6 bases). The CDR3 is 16 residues long. Trimming removed 1 base from V and 4 bases from J, with 16 bases in between. The germline V gene encodes CDR1 MNHNS and CDR2 SASEGT. The CDR3 sequence is CASSEGGGFGGTEAFF. The CDR3 nucleotides read TGTGCCAGCAGTGAAGGAGGGGGTTTCGGGGGCACTGAAGCTTTCTTT.

The chain combines TRBV4-1 with TRBJ2-1; the D gene is possibly TRBD2 (6 bases). CDR3 size: 17 residues. CDR1 and CDR2 from the germline V gene are MGHRA and YSYEKL. Trimming cost V 0 bases and J 2 bases, with 14 bases left between them. The CDR3 nucleotides read TGCGCCAGCAGCCAAGATCTCAACGGGAGAGCCTACAATGAGCAGTTCTTC. As protein: CASSQDLNGRAYNEQFF.

In this sample, this clonotype turned up many times. The V and J genes are TRBV5-1 and TRBJ2-3, with D possibly being TRBD1 or TRBD2 (5 bases each). V was pared by 1 base and J by 3 bases, with 15 bases between. CDR1 is SGHRS, CDR2 YFSETQ, per germline. This CDR3 contains 16 residues. CDR3 nucleotide sequence: TGCGCCAGCAGCTTGCAACCAGGGAGTAAGACAGATACGCAGTATTTT. This codes for CASSLQPGSKTDTQYF.

In its sample, this clonotype was seen many times. The chain has TRBV7-2 and TRBJ2-3; D might be TRBD1 (5 bases). V was cut by 0 bases and J by 3 bases, with 7 bases left in between. Germline V gene data show CDR1 as SGHTA and CDR2 as FQGNSA. There are 14 residues in the CDR3. The CDR3 region is CASSLARVTDTQYF. CDR3 DNA: TGTGCCAGCAGCTTAGCCAGGGTGACAGATACGCAGTATTTT.

This clonotype was counted only a few times. The gene calls are TRBV15 and TRBJ2-1; a possible D gene is TRBD2 (5 bases). The V end lost 0 bases, the J end lost 15 bases, and 12 bases lay between the germline ends. CDR3 length: 12 amino acids. The germline V gene has CDR1 LNHNV and CDR2 YYDKDF (reference sequence). CDR3 amino acids: CATSRDSDGGFF. In DNA form, the CDR3 reads TGTGCCACCAGCAGAGATTCGGACGGAGGGTTCTTC.

The V and J genes are TRBV28 and TRBJ2-2; TRBD1 aligns across 8 bases. Unmatched junction bases numbered 5, after V lost 4 bases and J lost 7 bases. This CDR3 comprises 14 residues. Looked up from germline, CDR1 is MDHEN and CDR2 is SYDVKM. The CDR3 sequence is CASSSRGLDGELFF. In DNA, the CDR3 is TGTGCCAGCAGTTCCAGGGGGCTGGACGGGGAGCTGTTTTTT.

The CDR3 coding sequence is TGTGCCATCAGCCCCGCGCCGGGACTAGCCCCCCATACGCAGTATTTT. It encodes CAISPAPGLAPHTQYF. The chain combines TRBV10-3 with TRBJ2-3; 9 nucleotides agree with TRBD2. The CDR3 loop spans 16 amino acids. The germline V gene has CDR1 ENHRY and CDR2 SYGVKD. After removal of 6 bases from V and 7 bases from J, the junction contained 14 bases not matched to a gene.

This clonotype was recorded once. The genes are TRBV20-1 and TRBJ2-5, with 10 nucleotides matching TRBD2. The CDR3 runs to 14 residues. Germline V CDR1 and CDR2: DFQATT, SNEGSKA (reference sequence). After removal of 2 bases from V and 3 bases from J, the junction contained 3 bases not matched to a gene. CDR3 protein: CSARPSGREETQYF. CDR3 bases: TGCAGTGCTAGACCCAGCGGGAGGGAAGAGACCCAGTACTTC.